The 25 T cell receptor beta chains below all came from one sample that was sequenced in a study of identifying expanded T cells in peripheral blood (dated 2019 in TCRdb). Libraries were built with the immunoSEQ multiplex PCR assay. Imported from immuneACCESS, the table was reduced by TCRdb to in-frame sequences with V and J called. These copies leave out some clones; in studies compared against another copy, an unresolved V gene accounts for under half, and the cause of the remainder is not known. The sample table contains roughly 63,000 clones; only one count was recorded for about 85% of them. About 18% of the sample goes to the ten largest clones. Sample: blood. The receptor set was obtained from a person aged 18 to 70 in good health.

The sample holds one count of this clone. J is TRBJ1-5 and V is TRBV11-2; D is uncertain. V was cut by 1 base and J by 3 bases, with 7 bases left in between. This CDR3 comprises 14 residues. The germline gives CDR1 SGHAT, CDR2 FQNNGV. The CDR3 nucleotides are TGTGCCAGCAGCTTAGTTGGGGTCAATCAGCCCCAGCATTTT. Its translation: CASSLVGVNQPQHF.

The rearrangement uses TRBV11-2 and TRBJ2-1; maybe TRBD2 (6 bases). Germline loops: CDR1 SGHAT, CDR2 FQNNGV. The CDR3 loop spans 12 amino acids. Trimming removed 5 bases at V and 12 bases at J, with 14 bases between. This CDR3 reads CASSPSRERQFF. The CDR3 DNA follows: TGTGCCAGCAGCCCCTCCCGGGAGCGGCAGTTCTTC.

This clone was counted only a few times. This chain joins TRBV18 and TRBJ2-7; 9 nucleotides line up with TRBD1. Germline lookup yields CDR1 KGHSH and CDR2 LQKENI. Losses at the gene ends were 3 bases for V and 5 bases for J; bases not matched to a gene: 5. The CDR3 is made up of 14 amino acids. The CDR3 DNA sequence: TGTGCCAGCTCACCGGGGGACAGGGTAGACGAGCAGTACGTC. This gives the protein CASSPGDRVDEQYV.

This CDR3 reads CASSPPLGSPLHF. CDR3 DNA: TGTGCCAGCTCACCACCTTTGGGGTCACCCCTCCACTTT. The V gene is TRBV18, the J gene TRBJ1-6; D not certain. Trimming removed 0 bases at V and 10 bases at J, with 7 bases between. Germline V gives CDR1 KGHSH, CDR2 LQKENI. The CDR3 is 13 residues long.

This sequence joins TRBV5-1 and TRBJ2-1, with D uncertain. The CDR3 runs to 14 residues. From germline, CDR1 is SGHRS and CDR2 YFSETQ. The ends were cut back, 4 bases at V and 1 base at J, with 9 bases in the middle. CDR3 residues: CASSQGVSYNEQFF. The CDR3 DNA follows: TGCGCCAGCAGCCAAGGAGTGTCCTACAATGAGCAGTTCTTC. The full variable domain, completed using reference TRBV5-1 and TRBJ2-1, is KAGVTQTPRYLIKTRGQQVTLSCSPISGHRSVSWYQQTPGQGLQFLFEYFSETQRNKGNFPGRFSGRQFSNSRSEMNVSTLELGDSALYLCASSQGVSYNEQFFGPGTRLTVL.

The CDR3 reads CASSLGQGRNIQYF. As DNA, the CDR3 is TGTGCCAGCAGCTTGGGACAGGGGAGGAACATTCAGTACTTC. The J gene is TRBJ2-4, the V gene TRBV5-4; 8 bases are shared with TRBD1. The CDR3 is 14 residues long. Germline V gene lookup returns CDR1 SGHNT and CDR2 YYREEE (reference sequence). The J segment lost 7 bases and the V segment lost 0 bases, leaving 3 bases of the junction unmatched.

J is TRBJ2-7 and V is TRBV27, with D maybe TRBD2 (6 bases). V was clipped by 8 bases and J by 1 base, with 12 bases between them. Germline V gene sequence: CDR1 MNHEY, CDR2 SMNVEV (reference sequence). This CDR3 has 13 residues. The CDR3 sequence: CASPGSGSYEQYF. Here the CDR3 DNA reads TGTGCCAGCCCCGGGAGTGGGTCCTACGAGCAGTACTTC.

The chain has TRBV5-5 and TRBJ2-7, with D possibly TRBD1 on 6 matching bases. Germline V gene sequence: CDR1 SGHKS, CDR2 YYEKEE (reference sequence). V lost 3 bases, J lost 0 bases, and 13 bases lay in between. The CDR3 extends over 15 amino acids. This chain's CDR3 is CASSSRTDFSYEQYF. The CDR3 DNA is TGTGCCAGCAGCTCCAGGACAGATTTCTCCTACGAGCAGTACTTC.

Of note for this clone: The identical CDR3 is also encoded by other nucleotide sequences in the sample. The chain combines TRBV15 with TRBJ2-5, with TRBD1 identical over 9 bases. Germline assignment: CDR1 LNHNV and CDR2 YYDKDF (reference sequence). The V gene end was trimmed by 3 bases and the J gene end by 2 bases; junction bases not matched to a gene: 4. The CDR3 runs to 15 residues. Written as DNA, the CDR3 is TGTGCCACCAGCAGGGACAGGGGCTGGCAAGAGACCCAGTACTTC. Its translation: CATSRDRGWQETQYF.

The sample holds a few counts of this clone. The gene calls are TRBV30 and TRBJ1-1; TRBD1 is a possible D gene (5 bases). Germline CDR1 and CDR2: GTSNPN and SVGIG (reference sequence). This CDR3 region has 14 residues. Deletions cut 0 bases from V and 3 bases from J, with 11 bases between. The CDR3 reads CAWSVRGGYTEAFF. In DNA form, the CDR3 reads TGTGCCTGGAGTGTACGCGGGGGTTACACTGAAGCTTTCTTT.

The V gene is TRBV7-9, the J gene TRBJ1-2, with 9 bases fitting TRBD1. The CDR3 loop spans 18 amino acids. V was pared by 1 base and J by 5 bases, with 14 bases of the junction left unmatched. The V gene's germline CDR1 is SEHNR and CDR2 FQNEAQ (reference sequence). CDR3: CASSLEVARGQGRYGYTF. CDR3 coding DNA: TGTGCCAGCAGCTTAGAGGTAGCTAGGGGACAGGGAAGATATGGCTACACCTTC.

The chain carries TRBV6-1 and TRBJ2-7, with 8 bases identical to TRBD2. The CDR3 sequence is 13 residues long. CDR1 MNHNS and CDR2 SASEGT come from the germline V gene. Germline trimming cut 2 bases from V and 6 bases from J; bases unmatched to any gene: 3. CDR3 nucleotides: TGTGCCAGCAGTGAAACAGCGGGGGTCGAGCAGTACGTC. Residues: CASSETAGVEQYV.

The gene calls are TRBV9 and TRBJ1-1; tentatively, D is TRBD1 (5 bases). This CDR3 comprises 13 residues. The V gene's germline CDR1 is SGDLS and CDR2 YYNGEE. V was cut by 0 bases and J by 7 bases, with 10 bases left in between. The CDR3 region has the DNA TGTGCCAGCAGCGTAGGATCTGGGGGTGAAGCTTTCTTT. Its protein product is CASSVGSGGEAFF.

This clone was found once. CDR3 amino acids: CASSPQSGYMNTEAFF. DNA for the CDR3: TGTGCCAGTAGTCCTCAGAGTGGGTACATGAACACTGAAGCTTTCTTT. The rearrangement joins TRBV19 to TRBJ1-1; D is unresolved. The V end was cut by 5 bases, the J end by 0 bases, with 16 bases between. The CDR3 sequence is 16 residues long. CDR1 and CDR2 from the germline V gene are LNHDA and SQIVND (reference sequence).

The rearrangement links TRBV11-3 to TRBJ2-7; D call uncertain. Germline V CDR1 and CDR2: SGHNT, YENEEA. The ends were cut back, 1 base at V and 3 bases at J, with 10 bases in the middle. The CDR3 length is 14 residues. The CDR3 nucleotides are TGTGCCAGCAGCTTAGTAGGCGATCTCTACGAGCAGTACTTC. Its protein product is CASSLVGDLYEQYF.

The V and J genes are TRBV11-3 and TRBJ2-7, with D possibly being TRBD2 (6 bases). The CDR3 totals 16 residues. V dropped 2 bases and J dropped 4 bases, with 18 bases sitting between them. Germline V gene data show CDR1 as SGHNT and CDR2 as YENEEA. CDR3 nucleotides: TGTGCCAGCAGCTTAAGTTCCGTGGCGGGGAGGTACGAGCAGTACTTC. Translated: CASSLSSVAGRYEQYF.

The V gene is TRBV2, the J gene TRBJ1-1, with unresolved D. There are 15 residues in the CDR3. The germline CDR1 and CDR2 sequences are SNHLY and FYNNEI. Trimming took 0 bases from V and 2 from J, leaving 10 bases between them. The CDR3 DNA is TGTGCCAGCAGTGAAGCACCACATATCAACACTGAAGCTTTCTTT. This sequence encodes CASSEAPHINTEAFF.

The chain has TRBV29-1 and TRBJ2-2; TRBD2 aligns across 11 bases. Germline V gene lookup returns CDR1 SQVTM and CDR2 ANQGSEA. Trimming at V came to 5 bases and at J to 3 bases, leaving 5 bases not matched to a gene. The CDR3 sequence is 15 residues long. This CDR3 reads CSVRSSGGYTGELFF. In DNA, the CDR3 is TGCAGCGTTCGATCTAGCGGGGGGTACACCGGGGAGCTGTTTTTT.

The gene calls are TRBV7-8 and TRBJ1-2; possible D gene TRBD1, 5 bases. Germline V lookup: CDR1 SGHVS, CDR2 FQNEAQ. The CDR3 extends over 14 amino acids. The germline V and J ends were trimmed by 2 bases and 3 bases, with 10 bases remaining between them. The CDR3 coding sequence is TGTGCCAGCAGCTTATACGGGACGGACTATGGCTACACCTTC. Residues: CASSLYGTDYGYTF.

The J gene is TRBJ2-5, the V gene TRBV2, with 10 bases identical to TRBD1. CDR3 size: 13 residues. V dropped 5 bases and J dropped 4; count of bases not matched to a gene: 1. The V gene's germline CDR1 is SNHLY and CDR2 FYNNEI. The CDR3 DNA follows: TGTGCCAGCAGTAGACAGGGGGCAGAGACCCAGTACTTC. This sequence encodes CASSRQGAETQYF.

This sequence joins TRBV18 and TRBJ1-2, with 11 positions matching TRBD1. Germline CDR1 and CDR2: KGHSH and LQKENI. Germline trimming cut 3 bases from V and 7 bases from J; bases unmatched to any gene: 4. This CDR3 is 14 amino acids long. CDR3 in amino acids: CASSPDRGLAGYTF. The CDR3 DNA reads as TGTGCCAGCTCACCGGACAGGGGGCTTGCTGGCTACACCTTC.

The chain carries TRBV9 and TRBJ1-3, with TRBD1 identical over 9 bases. In germline, CDR1 is SGDLS, CDR2 YYNGEE. The V segment lost 4 bases and the J segment 4 bases; nucleotides outside the gene matches: 12. CDR3 length equals 17 residues. CDR3 bases: TGTGCCAGCAGCTCCCGGGACAGGGCTATTGGAGGAAACACCATATATTTT. Protein sequence: CASSSRDRAIGGNTIYF.

CDR3 amino acids: CASSASLGEQFF. As DNA, the CDR3 is TGTGCCAGCAGTGCCAGCCTCGGTGAGCAGTTCTTC. This chain links TRBV25-1 with TRBJ2-1, with D unclear. This CDR3 is built from 12 residues. V shed 4 bases and J shed 9 bases, with 10 bases lying between them. Germline assignment: CDR1 MGHDK and CDR2 SYGVNS.

The rearrangement joins TRBV4-2 to TRBJ2-5, with 8 bases fitting TRBD2. Germline CDR1 LGHNA, CDR2 YNFKEQ. V trimming: 5 bases; J trimming: 5 bases; junction bases outside the gene matches: 13. This CDR3 is built from 16 residues. CDR3 in amino acids: CASSLGPQSGGETQYF. CDR3 nucleotide sequence: TGTGCCAGCAGCTTGGGCCCCCAAAGCGGGGGTGAGACCCAGTACTTC.

This chain uses TRBV7-2 with TRBJ2-2; tentatively, D is TRBD1 or TRBD2 (5 bases each). CDR1 is SGHTA, CDR2 FQGNSA, per germline. CDR3 length equals 15 residues. Deletions cut 1 base from V and 7 bases from J, with 13 bases between. In DNA, the CDR3 is TGTGCCAGCAGCTTAGAGGCCCGGGGCCGCGGGGAGCTGTTTTTT. It is translated as CASSLEARGRGELFF. The complete variable domain, with remaining parts taken from reference TRBV7-2 and TRBJ2-2, reads GAGVSQSPSNKVTEKGKDVELRCDPISGHTALYWYRQSLGQGLEFLIYFQGNSAPDKSGLPSDRFSAERTGGSVSTLTIQRTQQEDSAVYLCASSLEARGRGELFFGEGSRLTVL.